One sample yielded the 31 T cell receptor beta chains listed below, sequenced in a study of blood T cell repertoires in COVID-19. Profiled with immunoSEQ multiplex PCR; TCRdb holds only in-frame clones, not every one. Among tens of thousands of clones listed, 72% were seen once. The sequenced sample consisted of peripheral blood. These receptors were collected from a woman aged 60-75 years in a cohort sampled during active or convalescent COVID-19.

J is TRBJ2-2 and V is TRBV4-3; 10 nucleotides line up with TRBD2. The CDR3 has 17 amino acids. V shed 2 bases and J 0 bases; nucleotides not matched to a gene: 3. Germline V gene lookup returns CDR1 LGHNA and CDR2 YSLEER. The CDR3 coding sequence is TGCGCCAGCAGCCAATTAGCGGGGGGTGCGAACACCGGGGAGCTGTTTTTT. It yields the protein CASSQLAGGANTGELFF.

V usage is TRBV10-3 and J usage is TRBJ2-7; D ambiguous. With 6 bases removed from V and 4 bases from J, the gap between germline ends came to 10 bases. The CDR3 loop spans 12 amino acids. The V gene's germline CDR1 is ENHRY and CDR2 SYGVKD. The CDR3 sequence is CAISDGAYEQYF. As DNA, the CDR3 is TGTGCCATCAGCGACGGAGCGTACGAGCAGTACTTC.

This clone was found once. The chain is built from TRBV7-3 and TRBJ1-2; D uncertain. The V end lost 4 bases, the J end lost 8 bases, and 11 bases lay between the germline ends. The CDR3 spans 12 residues. CDR1 is SGHTA and CDR2 is FQGTGA in the germline V gene. This chain's CDR3 is CASSSATGGYTF. The CDR3 nucleotides read TGTGCCAGCAGCTCTGCCACGGGGGGCTACACCTTC.

V usage is TRBV6-5 and J usage is TRBJ1-3, with no clear D. This CDR3 spans 11 amino acids. Looked up from germline, CDR1 is MNHEY and CDR2 is SVGAGI. With 6 bases removed from V and 5 bases from J, the gap between germline ends came to 5 bases. The CDR3 loop reads CASSGRNTIYF. DNA for the CDR3: TGTGCCAGCAGCGGTAGAAACACCATATATTTT.

The V gene is TRBV6-5, the J gene TRBJ1-1, with D possibly matching TRBD1 (6 bases). Germline CDR1 is MNHEY and CDR2 is SVGAGI. Deletions cut 6 bases from V and 0 bases from J, with 11 bases between. The CDR3 has 14 amino acids. This CDR3 reads CASRDYRVNTEAFF. The CDR3 coding sequence is TGTGCCAGCAGAGATTACAGGGTGAACACTGAAGCTTTCTTT.

This clone was seen many times. The chain has TRBV19 and TRBJ2-5; D is ambiguous. Trimming removed 2 bases from V and 0 bases from J, with 10 bases in between. Looked up from germline, CDR1 is LNHDA and CDR2 is SQIVND (reference sequence). CDR3 length: 15 amino acids. CDR3 sequence reads: CASSITVRYQETQYF. As DNA, the CDR3 is TGTGCCAGTAGTATAACTGTCAGGTACCAAGAGACCCAGTACTTC. Drawing the rest from reference TRBV19 and TRBJ2-5, the complete variable domain is DGGITQSPKYLFRKEGQNVTLSCEQNLNHDAMYWYRQDPGQGLRLIYYSQIVNDFQKGDIAEGYSVSREKKESFPLTVTSAQKNPTAFYLCASSITVRYQETQYFGPGTRLLVL.

The genes are TRBV6-5 and TRBJ1-4; possibly TRBD1 for D (5 bases). V lost 0 bases and J 2 bases, leaving 10 bases between the germline ends. The germline V gene has CDR1 MNHEY and CDR2 SVGAGI. The CDR3 is 16 residues long. CDR3 sequence (DNA): TGTGCCAGCAGTTACTCGCGGGGCCCGACTAATGAAAAACTGTTTTTT. Translating it yields CASSYSRGPTNEKLFF.

This clone was detected only a few times. The chain uses TRBV5-4 and TRBJ1-1; 9 bases map to TRBD1. The junction had 6 bases not matched to a gene; V was cut back by 3 bases and J by 0 bases. This CDR3 has 16 amino acids. Germline values: CDR1 SGHNT, CDR2 YYREEE (reference sequence). The CDR3 sequence: CASSWNRGLMNTEAFF. The CDR3 DNA is TGTGCCAGCAGCTGGAACAGGGGGCTCATGAACACTGAAGCTTTCTTT.

V and J are TRBV5-4 and TRBJ2-1; TRBD1 agrees at 8 bases. This CDR3 has 15 amino acids. Trimming took 4 bases from V and 0 from J; bases not matched to a gene: 3. CDR1 is SGHNT and CDR2 is YYREEE in the germline V gene (reference sequence). The DNA for the CDR3 is TGTGCCAGCAGCCCAGACAGGGGCTCCTACAATGAGCAGTTCTTC. Translated: CASSPDRGSYNEQFF.

V and J are TRBV5-1 and TRBJ2-5; possible D gene TRBD2, 6 bases. The CDR3 consists of 14 residues. Trimming removed 2 bases from V and 1 base from J, with 9 bases in between. Germline CDR1 and CDR2: SGHRS and YFSETQ. CDR3 in DNA: TGCGCCAGCAGCTTACTGACTAGCCAAGAGACCCAGTACTTC. It codes for CASSLLTSQETQYF.

DNA for the CDR3: TGTGCCAGCAGTTTAGGCGGCTTCAATCAGCCCCAGCATTTT. Its protein is CASSLGGFNQPQHF. V and J are TRBV28 and TRBJ1-5; D is unclear. Germline CDR1 reads MDHEN; CDR2 reads SYDVKM. This CDR3 comprises 14 residues. The V and J ends lost 2 bases and 3 bases respectively, with 8 bases between them.

J is TRBJ1-2 and V is TRBV6-4, with D possibly matching TRBD1 (6 bases). Trimming removed 0 bases from V and 1 base from J, with 12 bases in between. CDR3 length: 16 residues. The germline V gene has CDR1 MRHNA and CDR2 SNTAGT. The CDR3 reads CASSDSYGRGNYGYTF. The CDR3, as DNA: TGTGCCAGCAGTGACTCGTATGGCAGGGGTAACTATGGCTACACCTTC.

The gene calls are TRBV9 and TRBJ1-5; D not certain. V shed 0 bases and J shed 3 bases, with 7 bases lying between them. CDR1 and CDR2 from the germline V gene are SGDLS and YYNGEE. The CDR3 contains 14 residues. The CDR3 coding sequence is TGTGCCAGCAGCGTAGGAACTCTCAATCAGCCCCAGCATTTT. It codes for CASSVGTLNQPQHF.

A note on this clone: One junction end does not reproduce the germline sequence, and a read error may be involved. At the DNA level, this CDR3 is encoded by other sequences in the same sample as well. This chain joins TRBV6-2 or TRBV6-3 and TRBJ2-1; 9 bases are shared with TRBD2. This CDR3 contains 16 residues. Germline CDR1 and CDR2: MNHEY and SVGEGT. This CDR3 is CASSYVGGGAYNEQFF. The CDR3 DNA is TGTGCTAGCAGTTACGTGGGCGGGGGGGCCTACAATGAGCAGTTCTTC.

This clone turned up a few times. The chain is built from TRBV3-1 (or the pseudogene TRBV3-2) and TRBJ1-5, with D uncertain. The CDR3 consists of 15 residues. The V end was cut by 1 base, the J end by 1 base, with 8 bases between. Germline CDR1 reads LGHDT; CDR2 reads YNNKEL (reference sequence). CDR3 bases: TGTGCCAGCAGCCAAGGGGCACCCAGCAATCAGCCCCAGCATTTT. Amino acid sequence: CASSQGAPSNQPQHF.

The chain links TRBV7-8 to TRBJ2-2; 8 bases map to TRBD1. This CDR3 contains 16 residues. After removal of 6 bases from V and 2 bases from J, the junction contained 8 bases not matched to a gene. Germline-derived CDR1 and CDR2 are SGHVS and FQNEAQ. CDR3 coding DNA: TGTGCCAGCAGATCTTCGGCAGGGGGCAACACCGGGGAGCTGTTTTTT. It encodes CASRSSAGGNTGELFF.

The chain employs TRBV29-1 and TRBJ1-1; 8 bases match TRBD1. This CDR3 is 15 amino acids long. Germline CDR1 reads SQVTM; CDR2 reads ANQGSEA. Trimming took 4 bases from V and 1 from J; bases not matched to a gene: 8. CDR3 DNA sequence: TGCAGCGTTGTTTTCCGGACAGGGAGGAACACTGAAGCTTTCTTT. Protein sequence: CSVVFRTGRNTEAFF.

This chain links TRBV21-1 with TRBJ2-5; the DNA was not compared with TRBD1, the D call given in the table. TRBV21-1 is reported as a pseudogene. This CDR3 is 11 amino acids long. The CDR3 region has the DNA TGTGCCCGATGGACAGGGGAGACCCAGTACTTC. It is translated as CARWTGETQYF.

The rearrangement joins TRBV10-3 to TRBJ1-5; D remains ambiguous. The germline V gene has CDR1 ENHRY and CDR2 SYGVKD. This CDR3 has 18 residues. The V and J ends lost 1 base and 0 bases respectively, with 16 bases between them. The CDR3 sequence is CAISEWATMGVSNQPQHF. The CDR3 DNA reads TGTGCCATCAGTGAGTGGGCGACAATGGGCGTTAGCAATCAGCCCCAGCATTTT.

The rearrangement links TRBV5-4 to TRBJ2-5; D not resolved. Germline V lookup: CDR1 SGHNT, CDR2 YYREEE (reference sequence). The CDR3 is made up of 13 amino acids. V was cut by 1 base and J by 4 bases, with 8 bases left in between. CDR3 protein: CASSLSYGETQYF. The CDR3 DNA reads TGTGCCAGCAGCTTGTCTTACGGAGAGACCCAGTACTTC.

V usage is TRBV4-3 and J usage is TRBJ2-5; 15 bases are a match to TRBD2. The CDR3 runs 17 residues. Looked up from germline, CDR1 is LGHNA and CDR2 is YSLEER. Unmatched junction bases numbered 8, after V lost 4 bases and J lost 5 bases. The CDR3 DNA follows: TGCGCCAGCAGCCCCACGGGACTAGCGGGGGGTCGGGAGACCCAGTACTTC. Protein product: CASSPTGLAGGRETQYF.

This clone was counted a few times. This chain joins TRBV6-5 and TRBJ1-2; TRBD1 matches 7 bases. Germline V gene sequence: CDR1 MNHEY, CDR2 SVGAGI. The CDR3 is made up of 15 amino acids. Germline trimming cut 2 bases from V and 6 bases from J; bases unmatched to any gene: 9. Written as DNA, the CDR3 is TGTGCCAGCAGTTACGTTGTGCGCGGGACAGATGGCTACACCTTC. Its translation: CASSYVVRGTDGYTF.

This clone was observed a single time. The rearrangement joins TRBV12-3 or TRBV12-4 to TRBJ1-4; the match to TRBD1 covers 7 bases. This CDR3 has 13 residues. The trim removed 6 bases at V and 8 bases at J, leaving 6 bases unmatched. The CDR3 is CASSPGTDEKLFF. The CDR3, as DNA: TGTGCCAGCAGCCCCGGGACAGACGAAAAACTGTTTTTT.

This clone was observed a few times. The chain links TRBV7-8 to TRBJ1-1, with 8 bases identical to TRBD1. This CDR3 has 14 amino acids. CDR1 and CDR2 (germline): SGHVS, FQNEAQ. Unmatched junction bases numbered 9, after V lost 8 bases and J lost 4 bases. CDR3 region: CASSPGGVSTEAFF. The CDR3 nucleotides read TGTGCCAGCTCCCCAGGGGGCGTGAGCACTGAAGCTTTCTTT.

J is TRBJ1-3 and V is TRBV2; D is undetermined. The CDR3 is 15 amino acids. The germline V gene has CDR1 SNHLY and CDR2 FYNNEI. Trimming took off 5 bases at V and 0 bases at J, with 11 bases between the two ends. The CDR3 DNA sequence: TGTGCCAGCAGTATCCGGGTATCCTCTGGAAACACCATATATTTT. It translates to CASSIRVSSGNTIYF.

This sequence joins TRBV7-2 and TRBJ2-7; the match to TRBD1 covers 10 bases. This CDR3 has 15 amino acids. With V trimmed by 4 bases and J by 2 bases, 5 bases remained unmatched. Germline V gene sequence: CDR1 SGHTA, CDR2 FQGNSA. The CDR3 sequence is CASSSTGTGAYEQYF. The CDR3 region has the DNA TGTGCCAGCAGCTCGACCGGGACAGGGGCCTACGAGCAGTACTTC.

This clone came up a few times. The chain combines TRBV5-1 with TRBJ2-3; 9 nucleotides line up with TRBD2. The CDR3 totals 15 residues. CDR1 is SGHRS, CDR2 YFSETQ, per germline. Unmatched junction bases numbered 1, after V lost 0 bases and J lost 2 bases. For the CDR3, the DNA is TGCGCCAGCAGCTTGGGACTAGCGGACACAGATACGCAGTATTTT. Encoded protein: CASSLGLADTDTQYF.

The J gene is TRBJ2-7, the V gene TRBV20-1, with TRBD2 matching 8 bases. The germline V gene has CDR1 DFQATT and CDR2 SNEGSKA (reference sequence). V shed 3 bases and J 0 bases; nucleotides not matched to a gene: 7. This CDR3 has 15 residues. The CDR3 sequence: CSASFGGGPSYEQYF. As DNA, the CDR3 is TGCAGTGCTAGTTTCGGCGGGGGGCCCTCCTACGAGCAGTACTTC.

V gene TRBV2 combines with J gene TRBJ1-3; D uncertain. The CDR3 runs 14 residues. Germline CDR1 reads SNHLY; CDR2 reads FYNNEI. V was cut by 4 bases and J by 0 bases, with 7 bases left in between. The CDR3 DNA reads TGTGCCAGCAGTGCTGCGTACTCTGGAAACACCATATATTTT. Protein sequence: CASSAAYSGNTIYF. The complete variable domain, with remaining parts taken from reference TRBV2 and TRBJ1-3, reads EPEVTQTPSHQVTQMGQEVILRCVPISNHLYFYWYRQILGQKVEFLVSFYNNEISEKSEIFDDQFSVERPDGSNFTLKIRSTKLEDSAMYFCASSAAYSGNTIYFGEGSWLTVV.

The chain links TRBV5-1 to TRBJ1-1, with D maybe TRBD1 (6 bases). The CDR3 contains 12 residues. The germline V and J ends were trimmed by 4 bases and 5 bases, with 9 bases remaining between them. Germline CDR1 SGHRS, CDR2 YFSETQ. The CDR3 coding sequence is TGCGCCAGCAGCAAACAGGGTACTGAAGCTTTCTTT. As protein: CASSKQGTEAFF.

The V gene is TRBV5-1, the J gene TRBJ1-2; 10 positions match TRBD1. With 4 bases clipped from V and 5 bases from J, the junction kept 5 bases outside the gene matches. Per the germline V gene, CDR1 is SGHRS and CDR2 is YFSETQ. This CDR3 comprises 14 residues. The CDR3 sequence: CASSPGTGEYGYTF. The CDR3 DNA is TGCGCCAGCAGCCCTGGGACAGGGGAGTATGGCTACACCTTC.